The rows below give T cell receptor beta chains drawn from one sample of a study of CXCR3-negative and CXCR3-positive naive CD8 T cells. TCRdb re-called the 5' RACE reads; every CDR3 protein appears as one record, without DNA. This table holds more than 6,000 distinct CDR3 sequences. Sequencing was performed on naive CXCR3+ CD8+ T cells from blood. These receptors all stem from a human donor in good health. Some clones in this sample may be carry-over from other donors' samples. The CDR3 runs from the conserved cysteine through the conserved F or W. Each record gives: J gene, V gene, clone size, CDR3 protein. Rows may omit the clone size; those that give it use once, few, many or a size class.

TRBJ2-3	TRBV29-1	.	CSVDQSLTLVTDTQYF
TRBJ2-5	TRBV12-3/TRBV12-4	.	CASSPPGGETQYF
TRBJ2-7	TRBV5-1	medium-sized	CASSWWTGTDYEQYF
TRBJ2-7	TRBV7-9	medium-sized	CASSLPGTGSEQYF
TRBJ2-5	TRBV24-1	.	CATSDFSGGPGETQYF
TRBJ2-7	TRBV29-1	.	CSVPGTSGTYEQYF
TRBJ2-7	TRBV11-2	.	CASSPWTGGSYEQYF
TRBJ1-1	TRBV2	.	CASTVQGMMDTEAFF
TRBJ2-3	TRBV5-1	.	CASRAASGSPSTDTQYF
TRBJ1-2	TRBV20-1	.	CSATDSPQGYTF
TRBJ2-7	TRBV15	.	CATRAGTYEQYF
TRBJ1-1	TRBV7-9	medium-sized	CASSLFVGTTEAFF
TRBJ1-1	TRBV6-6	medium-sized	CASLTGALAEAFF
TRBJ1-4	TRBV6-5	medium-sized	CATSLGGSREKLFF
TRBJ1-2	TRBV29-1	medium-sized	CSVEAVSHYGYTF
TRBJ1-2	TRBV28	.	CASSLIHLSLPRSGYTF
TRBJ2-2	TRBV29-1	medium-sized	CSVRGGTGELFF
TRBJ2-1	TRBV29-1	.	CSASGPKGNEQFF
TRBJ2-7	TRBV13	.	CASSLWVSYEQYF
TRBJ2-1	TRBV19	.	CASSPDTYNEQFF
TRBJ2-7	TRBV29-1	medium-sized	CSVTPTRGVGSYEQYF
TRBJ2-2	TRBV29-1	.	CSVALQGAYTGELFF
TRBJ2-1	TRBV5-1	.	CASSLVRDRAYNEQFF
TRBJ2-2	TRBV29-1	.	CSVERGVNTGELFF
TRBJ1-3	TRBV10-3	.	CASRTGTAENFSGNTIYF
TRBJ1-1	TRBV25-1	.	CASSDAGWNTEAFF
TRBJ1-1	TRBV6-5	.	CASTGWDRVTEAFF
TRBJ1-1	TRBV27	.	CASSLYRGEDFF
TRBJ2-2	TRBV28	.	CASSPPWVRAGNTGELFF
TRBJ2-1	TRBV10-2	.	CASGGTNIYNEQFF
TRBJ1-2	TRBV29-1	medium-sized	CSVEVPGANYGYTF
TRBJ2-1	TRBV21-1	.	CASSKPGQGSGEQFF
TRBJ2-5	TRBV19	.	CASSMDPEETQYF
TRBJ1-6	TRBV4-2	.	CASSQEGNSPLHF
TRBJ2-1	TRBV12-3/TRBV12-4	.	CAAGDLSSYNEQFF
TRBJ1-2	TRBV29-1	.	CSVEESYGYTF
TRBJ2-2	TRBV7-8	.	CASSSESLPGELFF
TRBJ2-5	TRBV11-1	.	CASSPRPRDQETQYF
TRBJ2-1	TRBV5-1	medium-sized	CASSLGQSSYNEQFF
TRBJ2-1	TRBV6-5	.	CASSHFPTYNEQFF
TRBJ1-1	TRBV29-1	.	CSVGNEAEAFF
TRBJ2-7	TRBV20-1	.	CTARYDRGNEQYF
TRBJ1-1	TRBV6-5	.	CASSYSSVQESPMNTEAFF